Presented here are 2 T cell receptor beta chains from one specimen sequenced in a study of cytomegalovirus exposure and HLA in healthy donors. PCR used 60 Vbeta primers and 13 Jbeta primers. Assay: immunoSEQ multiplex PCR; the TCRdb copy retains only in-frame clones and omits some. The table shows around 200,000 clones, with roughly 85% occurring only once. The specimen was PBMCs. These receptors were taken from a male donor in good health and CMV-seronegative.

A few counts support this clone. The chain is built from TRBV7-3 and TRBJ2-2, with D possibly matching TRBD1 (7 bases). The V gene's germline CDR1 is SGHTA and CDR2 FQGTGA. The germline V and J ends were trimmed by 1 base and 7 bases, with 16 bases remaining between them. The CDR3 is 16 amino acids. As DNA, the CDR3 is TGTGCCAGCAGCTTAAATCCCCCAGGGGGGAGCGGGGAGCTGTTTTTT. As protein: CASSLNPPGGSGELFF.

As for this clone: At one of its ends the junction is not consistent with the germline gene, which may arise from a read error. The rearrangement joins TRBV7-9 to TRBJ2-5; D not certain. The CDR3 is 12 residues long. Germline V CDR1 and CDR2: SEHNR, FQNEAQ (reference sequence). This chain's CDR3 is CSSSPSRETQYF. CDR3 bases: TGTTCCAGCAGTCCCTCCAGGGAGACCCAGTACTTC. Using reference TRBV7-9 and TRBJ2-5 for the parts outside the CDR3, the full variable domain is DTGVSQNPRHKITKRGQNVTFRCDPISEHNRLYWYRQTLGQGPEFLTYFQNEAQLEKSRLLSDRFSAERPKGSFSTLEIQRTEQGDSAMYLCSSSPSRETQYFGPGTRLLVL.